This T cell receptor beta chain was documented in a study of cytomegalovirus exposure and HLA in healthy donors. Study as a whole: In an earlier analysis, around 100 million unique TCR beta sequences were found from some 180 million T cells. Early on, a data release was issued that held 65 million to 100 million unique TCRs from HLA-typed donors.

The V gene end was trimmed by 0 bases and the J gene end by 12 bases; junction bases not matched to a gene: 13. CDR1 is SGHDT, CDR2 YYEEEE, per germline. The CDR3 totals 16 residues. The PCR was carried out with 60 Vbeta primers and 13 Jbeta primers. Clones were sequenced by immunoSEQ multiplex PCR, and TCRdb holds only the in-frame ones, with some missing. The sample records 130,000 to 150,000 clones, around a tenth being singletons. Study-wide results and limits: In a later analysis, TCR association rates varied by HLA locus: DRB1 most, HLA-C fewest.

The sample holds a few counts of this clone. The target antigen is unknown. The receptor was derived from a male donor in good health and CMV-seronegative. This chain links TRBV5-6 with TRBJ2-1, with 9 bases aligning to TRBD2. Source material: PBMCs. The CDR3 DNA reads as TGTGCCAGCAGCTTGGTAGCGGGAGCCGCGGGGGGAAGGCAGTTCTTC. Protein product: CASSLVAGAAGGRQFF.